This T cell receptor beta chain was obtained from a study of OX40 agonist ivuxolimab in advanced cancers. Regarding this clone: Its cognate antigen is unknown.

Per germline, CDR1 MDHEN and CDR2 SYDVKM. The CDR3 covers 14 residues. Trimming removed 4 bases from V and 13 bases from J; junction bases left unmatched: 15. Data came from immunoSEQ multiplex PCR; TCRdb stores just in-frame clones and leaves some out. Here the sample spans about 26,000 clones, about 82% being singletons. Study-level results: Researchers report that CD8+ T cells had, on average, more expanded clones than CD4+.

The chain carries TRBV28 and TRBJ2-7, with 8 nucleotides matching TRBD1. This sequence was found in an adult with an advanced solid tumor such as melanoma, head and neck, liver or kidney cancer. The sequences come from CD4+ or CD8+ T cells sorted from blood, collected in a trial of the OX40 agonist ivuxolimab. The CDR3 region has the DNA TGTGCCAGCAGTTCGGCCCTCGACAGGGGCCGCCACTACTTC. It encodes CASSSALDRGRHYF.